Following are 27 T cell receptor beta chains from one sample sequenced in a study of graft-versus-host responses after intestinal transplantation. Assay used: immunoSEQ multiplex PCR; TCRdb lists only in-frame clones, some missing. The sample holds around 92,000 clones, roughly 83% seen once. The specimen was PBMCs, collected 255 days after intestinal transplant. The receptor set was obtained from a human patient who received an intestinal transplant, so some T cells may come from the graft donor.

This rearrangement joins TRBV6-5 to TRBJ2-2; D unclear. The V gene lost 7 bases and the J gene lost 6 bases, with 18 bases spanning the gap. The CDR3 length is 15 residues. Germline V gene lookup returns CDR1 MNHEY and CDR2 SVGAGI. The CDR3 here is CASKLQEGGSGELFF. As DNA, the CDR3 is TGTGCCAGCAAACTGCAGGAAGGTGGCTCCGGGGAGCTGTTTTTT.

The CDR3 loop is CASSMSGQGNQPQHF. The CDR3 coding sequence is TGTGCCAGTAGTATGTCAGGGCAAGGCAATCAGCCCCAGCATTTT. The chain uses TRBV19 and TRBJ1-5, with TRBD1 as a possible D gene (5 bases). Germline values: CDR1 LNHDA, CDR2 SQIVND (reference sequence). The length of the CDR3 is 15 residues. Trimming removed 3 bases at V and 2 bases at J, with 11 bases between.

The chain has TRBV5-1 and TRBJ1-6; maybe TRBD1 (6 bases). The CDR3 is 18 residues long. Germline V gene data show CDR1 as SGHRS and CDR2 as YFSETQ. V dropped 0 bases and J dropped 7 bases, with 20 bases sitting between them. CDR3 in amino acids: CASSLDVGGGNLNSPLHF. CDR3 bases: TGCGCCAGCAGCTTGGATGTCGGGGGCGGTAATTTGAATTCACCCCTCCACTTT.

In its sample, this clone was seen once. This chain links TRBV4-1 with TRBJ1-1, with D hard to call. V lost 2 bases and J lost 5, with 6 bases in between. This CDR3 has 12 amino acids. The germline V gene has CDR1 MGHRA and CDR2 YSYEKL. CDR3 sequence (DNA): TGCGCCAGCAGCCAACTAGGGACTGAAGCTTTCTTT. Translating it yields CASSQLGTEAFF.

The rearrangement uses TRBV6-1 and TRBJ2-7; D unclear. The CDR3 sequence is 8 residues long. Trimming took 2 bases from V and 11 from J, leaving 1 base between them. The germline V gene encodes CDR1 MNHNS and CDR2 SASEGT. The CDR3 sequence: CASSEKYF. CDR3 sequence (DNA): TGTGCCAGCAGTGAAAAGTACTTC.

The rearrangement joins TRBV6-1 to TRBJ2-3, with 13 bases matching TRBD2. Germline V gene data show CDR1 as MNHNS and CDR2 as SASEGT. CDR3 size: 17 residues. J gave up 2 bases and V 4 bases, and 6 bases lay outside the gene matches. The CDR3 DNA reads as TGTGCCAGCAGTGTTAGGACTAGCGGGGGCCCCACAGATACGCAGTATTTT. It specifies CASSVRTSGGPTDTQYF.

This clone was seen only a few times. This chain connects TRBV5-6 to TRBJ1-6, with D hard to call. Trimming pared 2 bases from V and 5 bases from J, leaving 5 bases between. This CDR3 is built from 13 residues. CDR1 and CDR2 from the germline V gene are SGHDT and YYEEEE. This CDR3 is CASSFKDNSPLHF. The CDR3 nucleotides read TGTGCCAGCAGCTTTAAGGATAATTCACCCCTCCACTTT. Drawing the rest from reference TRBV5-6 and TRBJ1-6, the complete variable domain is DAGVTQSPTHLIKTRGQQVTLRCSPKSGHDTVSWYQQALGQGPQFIFQYYEEEERQRGNFPDRFSGHQFPNYSSELNVNALLLGDSALYLCASSFKDNSPLHFGNGTRLTVT.

V usage is TRBV5-1 and J usage is TRBJ2-1, with no clear D. The germline V gene encodes CDR1 SGHRS and CDR2 YFSETQ. V lost 4 bases and J lost 1, with 12 bases in between. This CDR3 has 15 amino acids. Here the CDR3 DNA reads TGCGCCAGCAGCACCGTCCGCGGTTCCTACAATGAGCAGTTCTTC. Its protein product is CASSTVRGSYNEQFF.

This chain connects TRBV7-9 to TRBJ2-3, with 9 bases fitting TRBD2. This CDR3 comprises 17 residues. Trimming removed 5 bases from V and 3 bases from J; junction bases left unmatched: 12. CDR1 is SEHNR and CDR2 is FQNEAQ in the germline V gene (reference sequence). The CDR3 nucleotides are TGTGCCAGCAGCCTCCCCCCAGCGGGAGGATGGACAGATACGCAGTATTTT. It encodes CASSLPPAGGWTDTQYF.

The chain couples TRBV7-6 to TRBJ2-7; the match to TRBD2 covers 12 bases. The CDR3 is made up of 15 amino acids. After removal of 5 bases from V and 2 bases from J, the junction contained 4 bases not matched to a gene. Looked up from germline, CDR1 is SGHVS and CDR2 is FNYEAQ. CDR3 nucleotides: TGTGCCAGCAGCCTTTCTAGCGGGAGGGCCTACGAGCAGTACTTC. This encodes CASSLSSGRAYEQYF.

The chain joins TRBV2 to TRBJ1-2; D unclear. Germline V CDR1 and CDR2: SNHLY, FYNNEI. The CDR3 is 14 residues long. The V gene lost 6 bases and the J gene lost 0 bases, with 11 bases spanning the gap. CDR3 DNA: TGTGCCAGCAGGGTTCAATCTTCTAACTATGGCTACACCTTC. Amino acids: CASRVQSSNYGYTF.

The chain has TRBV4-2 and TRBJ2-3, with D possibly being TRBD2 (7 bases). Trimming shortened V by 3 bases and J by 4 bases, and 14 bases separated the two germline ends. The germline V gene has CDR1 LGHNA and CDR2 YNFKEQ. The CDR3 is 15 residues long. This CDR3 is CASSHGRGGSDTQYF. The CDR3 DNA follows: TGTGCCAGCAGCCATGGAAGGGGGGGCTCAGATACGCAGTATTTT.

For this clone: The same CDR3 is also encoded by other DNA sequences in this sample. The chain recombines TRBV6-5 with TRBJ2-3, with D unresolved. Looked up from germline, CDR1 is MNHEY and CDR2 is SVGAGI. The CDR3 runs to 14 residues. V lost 0 bases and J lost 0, with 4 bases in between. The chain's CDR3 is CASSYSTSTDTQYF. The CDR3 coding sequence is TGTGCCAGCAGTTACTCGACCAGCACAGATACGCAGTATTTT.

The chain employs TRBV11-1 and TRBJ2-1, with 10 bases identical to TRBD2. The CDR3 has 19 residues. CDR1 is SGHAT, CDR2 FQDESV, per germline (reference sequence). J gave up 4 bases and V 5 bases, and 17 bases lay outside the gene matches. The CDR3 region has the DNA TGTGCCAGCAGCCGGGACAGGCTCTATACTAGCGGGGCTTACAATGAGCAGTTCTTC. Translated, it gives CASSRDRLYTSGAYNEQFF.

In its sample, this clone was seen once. V and J are TRBV13 and TRBJ2-5; 7 bases line up with TRBD2. The V segment lost 4 bases and the J segment 5 bases; nucleotides outside the gene matches: 7. Germline V gene sequence: CDR1 PRHDT, CDR2 FYEKMQ (reference sequence). The CDR3 runs 14 residues. The CDR3 spells CASSSGGGIETQYF. The CDR3 nucleotides read TGTGCCAGCAGCTCAGGCGGGGGAATTGAGACCCAGTACTTC.

The CDR3 protein is CASSLVDFSYEQYF. The DNA for the CDR3 is TGTGCCAGCAGCTTGGTGGACTTCTCCTACGAGCAGTACTTC. The chain has TRBV5-6 and TRBJ2-7; tentative D call: TRBD2 (5 bases). This CDR3 region has 14 residues. V was cut by 0 bases and J by 0 bases, with 7 bases left in between. Looked up from germline, CDR1 is SGHDT and CDR2 is YYEEEE. Drawing the rest from reference TRBV5-6 and TRBJ2-7, the complete variable domain is DAGVTQSPTHLIKTRGQQVTLRCSPKSGHDTVSWYQQALGQGPQFIFQYYEEEERQRGNFPDRFSGHQFPNYSSELNVNALLLGDSALYLCASSLVDFSYEQYFGPGTRLTVT.

The gene calls are TRBV19 and TRBJ1-2; 9 bases fit TRBD1. The V gene's germline CDR1 is LNHDA and CDR2 SQIVND (reference sequence). J gave up 7 bases and V 3 bases, and 6 bases lay outside the gene matches. The CDR3 runs to 14 residues. CDR3 protein: CASSILGQGSGYTF. The CDR3 nucleotides read TGTGCCAGTAGTATTTTGGGACAGGGAAGTGGCTACACCTTC.

The CDR3 region has the DNA TGTGCCAGCCAATATGAGGGGACGAGGTATGGCTACACCTTC. It is translated as CASQYEGTRYGYTF. The chain joins TRBV28 to TRBJ1-2; TRBD1 might be the D (5 bases). The CDR3 is made up of 14 amino acids. V was trimmed by 8 bases and J by 5 bases, leaving 18 bases between them. The germline CDR1 and CDR2 sequences are MDHEN and SYDVKM.

The chain carries TRBV30 and TRBJ1-2, with unresolved D. Germline V gives CDR1 GTSNPN, CDR2 SVGIG (reference sequence). This CDR3 spans 15 amino acids. V lost 4 bases, J lost 3 bases, and 18 bases lay in between. CDR3 sequence: CAWTILGGRDYGYTF. The DNA of the CDR3 is TGTGCCTGGACTATCTTGGGCGGAAGGGACTATGGCTACACCTTC.

J is TRBJ1-1 and V is TRBV7-6; 7 positions match TRBD1. This CDR3 has 13 residues. V gave up 5 bases and J gave up 5 bases; unmatched junction bases: 5. CDR1 and CDR2 from the germline V gene are SGHVS and FNYEAQ. The CDR3 nucleotides are TGTGCCAGCAGCCCGGGACAGCCGACTGAAGCTTTCTTT. Amino acids: CASSPGQPTEAFF.

The chain recombines TRBV5-1 with TRBJ2-5; TRBD1 matches at 11 bases. Germline lookup yields CDR1 SGHRS and CDR2 YFSETQ. The CDR3 consists of 14 residues. The V gene end was trimmed by 6 bases and the J gene end by 2 bases; junction bases not matched to a gene: 3. CDR3 in DNA: TGCGCCAGCAACCGGGACAGGGGGCAAGAGACCCAGTACTTC. This encodes CASNRDRGQETQYF.

This chain joins TRBV2 and TRBJ2-7, with D possibly TRBD2 on 5 matching bases. Trimming shortened V by 1 base and J by 0 bases, and 10 bases separated the two germline ends. The CDR3 covers 15 residues. CDR1 and CDR2 from the germline V gene are SNHLY and FYNNEI. CDR3 nucleotide sequence: TGTGCCAGCAGTGAAGGTGGGAGTAGCTCCTACGAGCAGTACTTC. This sequence encodes CASSEGGSSSYEQYF.

This chain joins TRBV4-1 and TRBJ1-1, with D uncertain. V shed 1 base and J shed 0 bases, with 9 bases lying between them. The CDR3 is 15 residues long. CDR1 and CDR2 (germline): MGHRA, YSYEKL. CDR3 bases: TGCGCCAGCAGCCAAGGGGAGATTATGAACACTGAAGCTTTCTTT. This translates into CASSQGEIMNTEAFF.

The rearrangement links TRBV18 to TRBJ2-1, with TRBD1 matching over 8 bases. The length of the CDR3 is 14 residues. Per the germline V gene, CDR1 is KGHSH and CDR2 is LQKENI. With V trimmed by 0 bases and J by 7 bases, 2 bases remained unmatched. Here the CDR3 DNA reads TGTGCCAGCTCACCACCGGGACAGGTTAATGAGCAGTTCTTC. It specifies CASSPPGQVNEQFF.

The chain combines TRBV27 with TRBJ2-3, with 7 bases lining up with TRBD2. The CDR3 covers 14 residues. V trimming: 2 bases; J trimming: 5 bases; junction bases outside the gene matches: 4. CDR1 is MNHEY, CDR2 SMNVEV, per germline (reference sequence). CDR3 region: CASSLRLAVDTQYF. In DNA form, the CDR3 reads TGTGCCAGCAGTTTACGCCTAGCGGTAGATACGCAGTATTTT.

V usage is TRBV15 and J usage is TRBJ1-1; D remains ambiguous. The CDR3 spans 15 residues. The ends were cut back, 0 bases at V and 1 base at J, with 9 bases in the middle. Looked up from germline, CDR1 is LNHNV and CDR2 is YYDKDF (reference sequence). The CDR3 sequence is CATSRDGQRNTEAFF. The CDR3 DNA follows: TGTGCCACCAGCAGAGATGGGCAGCGGAACACTGAAGCTTTCTTT.

The chain combines TRBV15 with TRBJ1-1; unclear D gene. Germline V gene data show CDR1 as LNHNV and CDR2 as YYDKDF (reference sequence). V shed 0 bases and J shed 4 bases, with 12 bases lying between them. The CDR3 totals 15 residues. The CDR3 region has the DNA TGTGCCACCAGCAGAGATAACCAGTGGGCCACTGAAGCTTTCTTT. Protein product: CATSRDNQWATEAFF.